The rows below give T cell receptor beta chains drawn from one sample of a study of cytomegalovirus exposure and HLA in healthy donors. Clones were sequenced by immunoSEQ multiplex PCR, and TCRdb holds only the in-frame ones, with some missing. The sample lists some 90,000 clones; under 85% were seen once. Sequenced: PBMCs. These receptor sequences come from a woman aged 40 to 50 in good health and CMV-seronegative. The CDR3 runs from the conserved cysteine through the conserved F or W.

cdr3_aa: CASSRGLGELFF
j_call: TRBJ2-2
v_call: TRBV5-1

cdr3_aa: CSSSRGLANEKLFF
j_call: TRBJ1-4
v_call: TRBV7-9

cdr3_aa: CASSQDVDSANYGYTF
j_call: TRBJ1-2
v_call: TRBV4-1

cdr3_aa: CASSLMWQGGSGDTQYF
j_call: TRBJ2-3
v_call: TRBV27

cdr3_aa: CASSSTSGIHNEQFF
j_call: TRBJ2-1
v_call: TRBV19

cdr3_aa: CASSPDRVYGEQFF
j_call: TRBJ2-1
v_call: TRBV5-1

cdr3_aa: CSVANRGQGEQYF
j_call: NA
v_call: TRBV29-1

cdr3_aa: CATRGSGTLGSYTF
j_call: TRBJ1-2
v_call: TRBV6-1

cdr3_aa: CSVEGLAASYEQYF
j_call: TRBJ2-7
v_call: TRBV29-1

cdr3_aa: CSVGRRRGYQETQYF
j_call: TRBJ2-5
v_call: TRBV29-1

cdr3_aa: CATSGTRRGEQYF
j_call: TRBJ2-7
v_call: TRBV15

cdr3_aa: CASSYPLPGNYGYTF
j_call: TRBJ1-2
v_call: TRBV28

cdr3_aa: CASSLGLAGLMSYNEQFF
j_call: TRBJ2-1
v_call: TRBV19

cdr3_aa: CAIWGGPTFSYEQYF
j_call: TRBJ2-7
v_call: TRBV10-3

cdr3_aa: CASSWRAGLETQYF
j_call: TRBJ2-5
v_call: TRBV7-9

cdr3_aa: CASSQDYEQYF
j_call: TRBJ2-7
v_call: TRBV5-1

cdr3_aa: CASSVGGQGGEKLFF
j_call: TRBJ1-4
v_call: TRBV9

cdr3_aa: CASSLGQNTEAFF
j_call: TRBJ1-1
v_call: TRBV27

cdr3_aa: CASRQLGHQPQHF
j_call: TRBJ1-5
v_call: TRBV6-1

cdr3_aa: CASSIVPVAATQYF
j_call: TRBJ2-3
v_call: TRBV19

cdr3_aa: CASSLSWGPGNTIYF
j_call: TRBJ1-3
v_call: TRBV7-2

cdr3_aa: CATSRITLAGGIGEQFF
j_call: TRBJ2-1
v_call: TRBV15

cdr3_aa: CASSVGLAQFF
j_call: TRBJ2-1
v_call: TRBV9

cdr3_aa: CASRREGRDRYTF
j_call: TRBJ1-2
v_call: TRBV5-4

cdr3_aa: CASSGFGEAFF
j_call: TRBJ1-1
v_call: TRBV6-1

cdr3_aa: CASSAGTSGDTQYF
j_call: TRBJ2-3
v_call: TRBV5-1

cdr3_aa: CASSLSARMNTEAFF
j_call: TRBJ1-1
v_call: TRBV27

cdr3_aa: CASSPQTASAYNQPQHF
j_call: TRBJ1-5
v_call: TRBV7-2

cdr3_aa: CASSYSRGGDDGYTF
j_call: TRBJ1-2
v_call: TRBV28

cdr3_aa: CASSVGRTAQETQYF
j_call: TRBJ2-5
v_call: TRBV6-1

cdr3_aa: CASSTTGNTEAFF
j_call: TRBJ1-1
v_call: TRBV7-9

cdr3_aa: CASSQAGTYEQYF
j_call: TRBJ2-7
v_call: TRBV18

cdr3_aa: CASSLDRAEQYF
j_call: TRBJ2-7
v_call: TRBV10-2

cdr3_aa: CASSWGLSDEQYF
j_call: TRBJ2-7
v_call: TRBV19

cdr3_aa: CASRAGTGAYGYTF
j_call: TRBJ1-2
v_call: TRBV2

cdr3_aa: CASRRGSGRGNEQFF
j_call: TRBJ2-1
v_call: TRBV27

cdr3_aa: CSVGTGPNYGYTF
j_call: TRBJ1-2
v_call: TRBV29-1

cdr3_aa: CATSGQGINQPQHF
j_call: TRBJ1-5
v_call: TRBV5-4

cdr3_aa: CASALGQVPRDEQFF
j_call: TRBJ2-1
v_call: TRBV7-8

cdr3_aa: CASSLGTSGSGEQFF
j_call: TRBJ2-1
v_call: TRBV28

cdr3_aa: CASSRQGATNEKLFF
j_call: TRBJ1-4
v_call: TRBV7-2

cdr3_aa: CASSNRKAQEDTEAFF
j_call: TRBJ1-1
v_call: TRBV7-9

cdr3_aa: CASSLGPGQGGGSYTF
j_call: TRBJ1-2
v_call: TRBV5-6

cdr3_aa: CASSYRVDIGNTIYF
j_call: TRBJ1-3
v_call: TRBV6-5

cdr3_aa: CASTPLASPQFF
j_call: TRBJ2-1
v_call: TRBV6-1

cdr3_aa: CASRDPGQGHYGYTF
j_call: TRBJ1-2
v_call: TRBV28

cdr3_aa: CASSHRQGPETYGYTF
j_call: TRBJ1-2
v_call: TRBV9

cdr3_aa: CASSGETWRGYTF
j_call: TRBJ1-2
v_call: TRBV25-1

cdr3_aa: CASSFSSTTGSDEQYF
j_call: TRBJ2-7
v_call: TRBV7-6

cdr3_aa: CASRGRARNEQFF
j_call: TRBJ2-1
v_call: TRBV19

cdr3_aa: CASSVTGSTEAFF
j_call: TRBJ1-1
v_call: TRBV2

cdr3_aa: CASSFGHEQYF
j_call: NA
v_call: TRBV28

cdr3_aa: CASSPWAATNEKLFF
j_call: TRBJ1-4
v_call: TRBV9

cdr3_aa: CASSQVRTGAGELFF
j_call: TRBJ2-2
v_call: TRBV4-1

cdr3_aa: CASSPTNPTGNNQPQHF
j_call: TRBJ1-5
v_call: TRBV18